This T cell receptor beta chain is from a study of PD-L1 blockade in urothelial cancer. Study context: Atezolizumab at 1,200 mg intravenously every 3 weeks was started by patients in about 2014. As for prior chemotherapy regimens, patients had received 0 to 3.

Sequenced by immunoSEQ multiplex PCR; TCRdb stores in-frame clones only, minus some. This table holds 12,000 to 15,000 clones, roughly 88% found once. Locally advanced or metastatic urothelial carcinoma affected all patients. Pretreatment sampling and on-treatment sampling together yielded between 1 and 8 samples for each patient. With V trimmed by 3 bases and J by 4 bases, 6 bases remained unmatched. CDR1 is SQVTM, CDR2 ANQGSEA, per germline. The CDR3 has 15 residues. The chain combines TRBV29-1 with TRBJ2-2, with TRBD1 identical over 9 bases. The source was PBMCs, collected around atezolizumab (anti-PD-L1) treatment. The receptor was derived from a man aged 65-85 years with urothelial cancer. The CDR3 loop reads CSVEPRDRVTGELFF. In DNA form, the CDR3 reads TGCAGCGTTGAGCCCCGGGACAGGGTCACCGGGGAGCTGTTTTTT.